The sample holds a few counts of the clone carrying this T cell receptor beta chain. TCRdb reprocessed the RT-PCR reads with MiXCR, giving one entry per CDR3 protein. The data hold some 190,000 distinct CDR3 sequences, with 13% to 15% observed a single time. These data come from a study of response to subunit inactivated influenza vaccine. V gave up 5 bases and J gave up 2 bases; unmatched junction bases: 6. This CDR3 has 14 residues. CDR1 and CDR2 from the germline V gene are LNHNV and YYDKDF (reference sequence). The chain couples TRBV15 to TRBJ2-7; 7 bases fit TRBD1. The sequences come from CD8+ T cells sorted from PBMCs, collected 5 days after vaccination. The TCR sequence derives from a man aged 50 to 60 who received an inactivated influenza vaccine. The DNA for the CDR3 is TGTGCCACCAGCGACAGGGACGAAACCTACGAGCAGTACTTC. Encoded protein: CATSDRDETYEQYF.